Given below is one TCR beta chain in context. These data come from a study of T cells in Graves' hyperthyroidism and ophthalmopathy. Study summary: The authors collected peripheral blood at initial diagnosis, before any treatment.

CDR3 length: 15 residues. V dropped 4 bases and J dropped 9; count of bases not matched to a gene: 9. Germline CDR1 and CDR2: LNHDA and SQIVND (reference sequence). It was RNA transcripts that yielded the amplified TCR beta CDR3 regions. The TCR CDR3 first-round RT-PCR relied on the HTBI primer set. TCRdb redid the calling of the multiplex PCR reads with MiXCR, one entry per CDR3 protein. In the table there are about 210,000 distinct CDR3 sequences, 17% of which are singletons. This receptor was taken from a man in his fifties or sixties with Graves' hyperthyroidism. The sequenced sample was blood. The rearrangement joins TRBV19 to TRBJ2-1; TRBD1 matches 10 bases. Written as DNA, the CDR3 is TGTGCCAGTAGTACCCCCGGGACAGGGGATCCTGAGCAGTTCTTC. Encoded protein: CASSTPGTGDPEQFF.